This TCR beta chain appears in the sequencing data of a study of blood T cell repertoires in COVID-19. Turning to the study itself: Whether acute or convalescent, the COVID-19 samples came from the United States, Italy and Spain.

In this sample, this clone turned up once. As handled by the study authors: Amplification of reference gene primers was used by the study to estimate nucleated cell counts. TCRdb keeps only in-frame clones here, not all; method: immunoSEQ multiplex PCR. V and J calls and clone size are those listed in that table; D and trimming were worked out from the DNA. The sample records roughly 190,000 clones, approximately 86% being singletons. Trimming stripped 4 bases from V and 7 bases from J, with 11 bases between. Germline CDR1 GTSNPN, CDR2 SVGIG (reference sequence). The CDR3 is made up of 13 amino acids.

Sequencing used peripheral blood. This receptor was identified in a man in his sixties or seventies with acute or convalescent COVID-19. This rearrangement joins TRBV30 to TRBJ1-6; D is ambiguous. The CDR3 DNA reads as TGTGCCTGGACAGGCGCCCTAAATTCACCCCTCCACTTT. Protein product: CAWTGALNSPLHF.